These 14 T cell receptor beta chains were all obtained from the same sample, sequenced in a study of graft-versus-host responses after intestinal transplantation. These receptors' targets are unknown. Libraries were prepared by immunoSEQ multiplex PCR; TCRdb keeps only in-frame clonotypes and omits some of them. The data contain just over 85,000 clones, 80% to 95% of them singletons. The sample here was unstimulated CD8+ T cells sorted from spleen or lymph node cells, taken before transplant. These receptors were taken from a human donor who was the organ donor for an intestinal transplant.

The chain recombines TRBV9 with TRBJ2-1, with TRBD2 matching over 10 bases. There are 18 residues in the CDR3. Germline-derived CDR1 and CDR2 are SGDLS and YYNGEE. Trimming at V came to 6 bases and at J to 5 bases, leaving 17 bases not matched to a gene. CDR3 sequence: CASTPLAGGPFPNNEQFF. In nucleotides, the CDR3 is TGTGCCAGCACCCCGTTAGCGGGGGGCCCCTTTCCCAACAATGAGCAGTTCTTC.

CDR3 residues: CASFQSPGTEAFF. CDR3 in DNA: TGCGCCAGCTTCCAAAGTCCGGGAACTGAAGCTTTCTTT. V usage is TRBV10-1 and J usage is TRBJ1-1; D is uncertain. The CDR3 loop spans 13 amino acids. In germline, CDR1 is WNHNN, CDR2 SYGVQD (reference sequence). V lost 8 bases, J lost 5 bases, and 15 bases lay in between.

This clone was seen a single time. The CDR3 here is CASSIIKGRGEAFF. The CDR3 DNA follows: TGTGCCAGTAGTATTATCAAGGGGCGGGGCGAAGCTTTCTTT. The J gene is TRBJ1-1, the V gene TRBV19, with D perhaps matching TRBD1 (5 bases). The V and J ends lost 3 bases and 8 bases respectively, with 16 bases between them. CDR1 and CDR2 from the germline V gene are LNHDA and SQIVND (reference sequence). This CDR3 has 14 amino acids.

The chain has TRBV7-8 and TRBJ2-7; 8 bases line up with TRBD1. Germline CDR1 SGHVS, CDR2 FQNEAQ. J lost 0 bases, V lost 3 bases, and 7 bases had no gene match. This CDR3 comprises 16 residues. The CDR3 DNA reads as TGTGCCAGCAGCTTGGAGGACAGGGTACTCTCCTACGAGCAGTACTTC. Its protein product is CASSLEDRVLSYEQYF.

This rearrangement joins TRBV4-3 to TRBJ1-1, with D possibly being TRBD1 (5 bases). V lost 2 bases and J lost 10, with 11 bases in between. Germline V CDR1 and CDR2: LGHNA, YSLEER. CDR3 length equals 12 residues. This CDR3 is CASSQSATGAFF. CDR3 bases: TGCGCCAGCAGCCAATCCGCAACAGGAGCTTTCTTT.

The chain uses TRBV9 and TRBJ2-2, with D possibly matching TRBD2 (5 bases). Trimming took 6 bases from V and 0 from J, leaving 6 bases between them. Germline loops: CDR1 SGDLS, CDR2 YYNGEE. There are 13 residues in the CDR3. As DNA, the CDR3 is TGTGCCAGCAAGCGGTCGAACACCGGGGAGCTGTTTTTT. It yields the protein CASKRSNTGELFF.

CDR3 protein: CASSLGGSDTGELFF. The CDR3 nucleotides read TGCGCCAGCAGCTTGGGAGGGTCGGACACCGGGGAGCTGTTTTTT. The rearrangement joins TRBV5-1 to TRBJ2-2; TRBD2 might be the D (5 bases). This CDR3 is 15 amino acids long. The germline V and J ends were trimmed by 0 bases and 3 bases, with 9 bases remaining between them. CDR1 and CDR2 from the germline V gene are SGHRS and YFSETQ.

This sequence joins TRBV11-3 and TRBJ2-5; 8 positions agree with TRBD2. Trimming took 5 bases from V and 3 from J; bases not matched to a gene: 8. The CDR3 is 15 residues long. The germline CDR1 and CDR2 sequences are SGHNT and YENEEA. This chain's CDR3 is CASSQTGGGKETQYF. The CDR3 DNA reads TGTGCCAGCAGCCAAACGGGCGGGGGGAAAGAGACCCAGTACTTC.

This chain connects TRBV5-8 to TRBJ1-1; tentatively, D is TRBD1 (5 bases). The ends were cut back, 0 bases at V and 6 bases at J, with 12 bases in the middle. This CDR3 region has 14 residues. Germline V gene sequence: CDR1 SGHTS, CDR2 YDEGEE. This CDR3 is CASSLGPGGAEAFF. The CDR3 nucleotides are TGTGCCAGCAGCTTGGGGCCGGGAGGGGCTGAAGCTTTCTTT.

J is TRBJ2-1 and V is TRBV19, with 8 bases matching TRBD2. J lost 7 bases, V lost 7 bases, and 3 bases had no gene match. CDR1 is LNHDA, CDR2 SQIVND, per germline (reference sequence). This CDR3 has 12 amino acids. This CDR3 reads CASKSGGNEQFF. As DNA, the CDR3 is TGTGCCAGTAAAAGCGGGGGAAATGAGCAGTTCTTC.

V and J are TRBV28 and TRBJ2-3; 7 nucleotides line up with TRBD2. The junction had 6 bases not matched to a gene; V was cut back by 3 bases and J by 0 bases. Germline CDR1 MDHEN, CDR2 SYDVKM. This CDR3 spans 16 amino acids. CDR3: CASSLERGPSTDTQYF. The CDR3 bases are TGTGCCAGCAGTTTGGAGCGGGGCCCTAGCACAGATACGCAGTATTTT.

The chain has TRBV4-1 and TRBJ1-2; D is perhaps TRBD1 (5 bases). V was pared by 4 bases and J by 4 bases, with 13 bases between. This CDR3 comprises 14 residues. CDR1 MGHRA and CDR2 YSYEKL come from the germline V gene. In DNA form, the CDR3 reads TGCGCCAGCAGCCGGGGCCCCGGGAGCTATGGCTACACCTTC. This sequence encodes CASSRGPGSYGYTF.

This clone was seen once. The gene calls are TRBV5-1 and TRBJ2-5; TRBD2 matches 14 bases. The J call is doubtful: the DNA matches TRBJ2-7 better. The CDR3 is 17 residues long. Germline lookup yields CDR1 SGHRS and CDR2 YFSETQ. The CDR3 DNA reads as TGCGCCAGCAGCTTCGGACTAGCGGGGGGCTCAGCCCACGAGCAGTACTTC. The encoded protein is CASSFGLAGGSAHEQYF.

The rearrangement joins TRBV6-4 to TRBJ1-3, with D tentatively TRBD1 (5 bases). The CDR3 covers 15 residues. Trimming took off 5 bases at V and 0 bases at J, with 11 bases between the two ends. Per the germline V gene, CDR1 is MRHNA and CDR2 is SNTAGT. CDR3 amino acids: CASSLRANSGNTIYF. As DNA, the CDR3 is TGTGCCAGCAGTCTCAGGGCGAACTCTGGAAACACCATATATTTT.